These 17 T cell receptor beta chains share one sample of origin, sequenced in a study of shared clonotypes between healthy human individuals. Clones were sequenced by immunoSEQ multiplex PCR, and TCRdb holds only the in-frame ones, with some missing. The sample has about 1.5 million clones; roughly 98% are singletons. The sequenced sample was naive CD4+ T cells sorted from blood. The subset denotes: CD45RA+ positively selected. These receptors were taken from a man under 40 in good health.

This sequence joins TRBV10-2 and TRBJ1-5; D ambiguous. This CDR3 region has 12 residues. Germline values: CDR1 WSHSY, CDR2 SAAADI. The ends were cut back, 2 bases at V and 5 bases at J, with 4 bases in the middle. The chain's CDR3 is CASSEGYQPQHF. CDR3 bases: TGCGCCAGCAGTGAGGGGTATCAGCCCCAGCATTTT.

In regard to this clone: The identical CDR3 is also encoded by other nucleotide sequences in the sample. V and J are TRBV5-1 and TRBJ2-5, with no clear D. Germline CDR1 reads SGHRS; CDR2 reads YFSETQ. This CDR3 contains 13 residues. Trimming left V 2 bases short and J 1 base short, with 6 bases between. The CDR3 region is CASSFRTQETQYF. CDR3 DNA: TGCGCCAGCAGCTTCAGGACCCAAGAGACCCAGTACTTC.

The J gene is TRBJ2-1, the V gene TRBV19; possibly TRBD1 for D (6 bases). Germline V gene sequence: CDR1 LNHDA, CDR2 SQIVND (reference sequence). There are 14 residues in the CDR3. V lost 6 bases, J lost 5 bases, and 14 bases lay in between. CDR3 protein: CASRETGRNNEQFF. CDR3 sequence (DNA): TGTGCCAGTAGGGAGACAGGTCGGAACAATGAGCAGTTCTTC.

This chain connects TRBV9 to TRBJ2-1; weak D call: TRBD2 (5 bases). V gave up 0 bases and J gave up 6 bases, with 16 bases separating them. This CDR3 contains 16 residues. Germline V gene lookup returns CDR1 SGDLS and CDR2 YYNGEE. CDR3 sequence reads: CASSVGSAEFSNEQFF. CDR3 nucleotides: TGTGCCAGCAGCGTAGGGTCAGCGGAGTTTAGCAATGAGCAGTTCTTC. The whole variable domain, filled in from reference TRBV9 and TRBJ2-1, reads DSGVTQTPKHLITATGQRVTLRCSPRSGDLSVYWYQQSLDQGLQFLIQYYNGEERAKGNILERFSAQQFPDLHSELNLSSLELGDSALYFCASSVGSAEFSNEQFFGPGTRLTVL.

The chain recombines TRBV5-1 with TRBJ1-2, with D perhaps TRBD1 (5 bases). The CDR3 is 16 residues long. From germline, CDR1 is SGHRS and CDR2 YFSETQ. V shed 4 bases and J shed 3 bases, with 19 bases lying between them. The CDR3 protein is CASSVLGDGGDYGYTF. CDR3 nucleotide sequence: TGCGCCAGCAGCGTACTAGGGGACGGAGGGGACTATGGCTACACCTTC.

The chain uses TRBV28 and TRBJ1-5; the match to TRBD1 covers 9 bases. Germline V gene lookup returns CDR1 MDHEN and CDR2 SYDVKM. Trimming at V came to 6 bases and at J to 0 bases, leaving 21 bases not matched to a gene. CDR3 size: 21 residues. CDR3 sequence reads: CASRHSNRGPNSKYSNQPQHF. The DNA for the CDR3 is TGTGCCAGCAGACACTCAAACAGGGGGCCCAATAGTAAATATAGCAATCAGCCCCAGCATTTT.

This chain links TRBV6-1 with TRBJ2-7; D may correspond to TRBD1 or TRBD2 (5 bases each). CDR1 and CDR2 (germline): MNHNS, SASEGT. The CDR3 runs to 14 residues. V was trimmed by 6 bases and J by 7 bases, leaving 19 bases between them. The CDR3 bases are TGTGCCAGCAGCGTTATAGAGGGGCCGTGGGAGCAGTACTTC. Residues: CASSVIEGPWEQYF.

CDR3 nucleotide sequence: TGTGCCAGCAGCGCTAGCGGAGATACGCAGTATTTT. The encoded protein is CASSASGDTQYF. The chain couples TRBV7-2 to TRBJ2-3, with 7 bases aligning to TRBD2. Germline V gene data show CDR1 as SGHTA and CDR2 as FQGNSA. The ends lost 5 bases at V and 5 bases at J; junction bases unmatched: 1. There are 12 residues in the CDR3.

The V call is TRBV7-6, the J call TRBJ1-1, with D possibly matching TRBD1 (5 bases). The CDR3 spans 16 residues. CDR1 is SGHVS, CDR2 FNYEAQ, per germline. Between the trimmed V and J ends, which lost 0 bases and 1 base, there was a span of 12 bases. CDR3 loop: CASSLAQAGKNTEAFF. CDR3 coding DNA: TGTGCCAGCAGCTTAGCCCAGGCAGGGAAGAACACTGAAGCTTTCTTT. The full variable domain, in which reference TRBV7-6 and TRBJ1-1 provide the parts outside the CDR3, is GAGVSQSPRYKVTKRGQDVALRCDPISGHVSLYWYRQALGQGPEFLTYFNYEAQQDKSGLPNDRFSAERPEGSISTLTIQRTEQRDSAMYRCASSLAQAGKNTEAFFGQGTRLTVV.

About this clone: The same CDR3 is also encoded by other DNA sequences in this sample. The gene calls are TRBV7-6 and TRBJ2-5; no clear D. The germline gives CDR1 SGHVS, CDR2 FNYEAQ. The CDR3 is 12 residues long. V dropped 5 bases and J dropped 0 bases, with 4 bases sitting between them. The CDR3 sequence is CASSRYQETQYF. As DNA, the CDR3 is TGTGCCAGCAGCCGATACCAAGAGACCCAGTACTTC.

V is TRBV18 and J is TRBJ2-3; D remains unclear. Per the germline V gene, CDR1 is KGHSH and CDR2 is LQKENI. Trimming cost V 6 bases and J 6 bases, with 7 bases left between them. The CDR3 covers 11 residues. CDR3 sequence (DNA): TGTGCCAGCTCGGTCTCTGATACGCAGTATTTT. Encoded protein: CASSVSDTQYF.

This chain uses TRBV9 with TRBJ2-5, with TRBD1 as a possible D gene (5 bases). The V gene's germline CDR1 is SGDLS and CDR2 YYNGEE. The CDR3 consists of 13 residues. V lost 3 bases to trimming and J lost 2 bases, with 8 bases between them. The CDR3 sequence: CASSERQQETQYF. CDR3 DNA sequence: TGTGCCAGCAGCGAACGACAGCAAGAGACCCAGTACTTC.

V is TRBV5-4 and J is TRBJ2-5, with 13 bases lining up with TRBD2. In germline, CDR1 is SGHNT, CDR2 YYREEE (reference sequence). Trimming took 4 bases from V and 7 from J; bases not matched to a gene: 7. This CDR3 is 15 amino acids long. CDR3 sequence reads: CASSELAGGSGTQYF. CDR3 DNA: TGTGCCAGCAGCGAACTAGCGGGAGGGTCCGGGACCCAGTACTTC. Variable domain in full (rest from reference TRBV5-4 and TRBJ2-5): ETGVTQSPTHLIKTRGQQVTLRCSSQSGHNTVSWYQQALGQGPQFIFQYYREEENGRGNFPPRFSGLQFPNYSSELNVNALELDDSALYLCASSELAGGSGTQYFGPGTRLLVL.

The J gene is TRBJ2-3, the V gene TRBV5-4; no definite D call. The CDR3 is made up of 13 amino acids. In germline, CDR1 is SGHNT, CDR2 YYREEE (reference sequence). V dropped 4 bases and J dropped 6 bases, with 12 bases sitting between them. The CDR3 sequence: CASSRSLSDTQYF. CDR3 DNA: TGTGCCAGCAGCCGCAGTTTATCGGATACGCAGTATTTT.

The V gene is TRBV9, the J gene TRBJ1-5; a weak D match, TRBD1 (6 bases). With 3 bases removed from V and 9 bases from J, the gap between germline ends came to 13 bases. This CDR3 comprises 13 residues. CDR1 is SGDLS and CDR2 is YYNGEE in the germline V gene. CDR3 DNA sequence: TGTGCCAGCAGCGCCAGCGAGGGGGGGCCCCAGCATTTT. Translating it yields CASSASEGGPQHF.

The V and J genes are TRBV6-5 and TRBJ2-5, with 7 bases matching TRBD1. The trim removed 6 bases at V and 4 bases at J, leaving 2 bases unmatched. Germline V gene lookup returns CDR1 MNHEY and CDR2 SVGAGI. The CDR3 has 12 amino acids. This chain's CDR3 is CASRGTVETQYF. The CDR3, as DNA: TGTGCCAGCAGGGGGACAGTAGAGACCCAGTACTTC.

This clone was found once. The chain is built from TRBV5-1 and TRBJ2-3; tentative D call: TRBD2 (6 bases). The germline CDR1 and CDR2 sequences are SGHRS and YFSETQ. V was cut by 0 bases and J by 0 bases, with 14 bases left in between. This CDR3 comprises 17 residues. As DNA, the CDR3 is TGCGCCAGCAGCTTGGCCCACGGAGGGATTAGCACAGATACGCAGTATTTT. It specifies CASSLAHGGISTDTQYF.